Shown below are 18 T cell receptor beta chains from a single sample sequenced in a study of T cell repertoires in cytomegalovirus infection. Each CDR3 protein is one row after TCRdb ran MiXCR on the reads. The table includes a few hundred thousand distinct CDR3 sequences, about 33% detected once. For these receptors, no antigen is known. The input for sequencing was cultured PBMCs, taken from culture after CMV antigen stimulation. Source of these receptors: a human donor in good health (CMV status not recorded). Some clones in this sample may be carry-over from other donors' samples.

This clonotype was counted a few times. The CDR3 coding sequence is TGTGCCAGCAGTCCCCAGGGAGGGTTTCATTACGGCTACACCTTC. Translated, it gives CASSPQGGFHYGYTF. The rearrangement joins TRBV27 to TRBJ1-2; maybe TRBD1 (5 bases). CDR3 length equals 15 residues. CDR1 and CDR2 from the germline V gene are MNHEY and SMNVEV (reference sequence). The germline V and J ends were trimmed by 5 bases and 8 bases, with 21 bases remaining between them.

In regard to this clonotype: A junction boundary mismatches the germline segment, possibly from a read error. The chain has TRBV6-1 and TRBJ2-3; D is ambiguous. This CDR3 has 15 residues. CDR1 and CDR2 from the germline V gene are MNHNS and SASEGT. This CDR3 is CAGSYSSENTDTQYF. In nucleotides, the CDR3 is TGTGCCGGCAGTTATTCCAGCGAAAACACAGATACGCAGTATTTT.

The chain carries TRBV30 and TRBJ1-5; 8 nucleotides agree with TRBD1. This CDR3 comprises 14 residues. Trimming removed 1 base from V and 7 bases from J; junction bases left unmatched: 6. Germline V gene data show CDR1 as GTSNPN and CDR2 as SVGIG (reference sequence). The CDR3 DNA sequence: TGTGCCTGGAGTGATCCCACAGGGGGACAGCCCCAGCATTTT. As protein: CAWSDPTGGQPQHF.

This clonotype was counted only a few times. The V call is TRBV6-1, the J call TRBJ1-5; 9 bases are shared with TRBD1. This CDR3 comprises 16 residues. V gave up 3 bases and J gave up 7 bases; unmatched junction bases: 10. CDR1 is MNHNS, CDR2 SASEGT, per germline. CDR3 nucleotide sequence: TGTGCCAGCAGTGAGGGACAGGGAGAACGGCGCCAGCCCCAGCATTTT. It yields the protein CASSEGQGERRQPQHF.

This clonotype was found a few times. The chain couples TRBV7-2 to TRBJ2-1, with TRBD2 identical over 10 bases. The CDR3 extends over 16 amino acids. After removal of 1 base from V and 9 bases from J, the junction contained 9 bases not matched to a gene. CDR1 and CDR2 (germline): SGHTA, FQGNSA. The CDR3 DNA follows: TGTGCCAGCAGCTTAGTCGGGGCTAGCGGGAGCGTTGAGCAGTTCTTC. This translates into CASSLVGASGSVEQFF.

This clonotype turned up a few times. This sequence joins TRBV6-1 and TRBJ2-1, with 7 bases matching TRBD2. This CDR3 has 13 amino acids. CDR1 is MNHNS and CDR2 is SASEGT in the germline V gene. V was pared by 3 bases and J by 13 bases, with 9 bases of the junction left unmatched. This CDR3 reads CASSDRGDVGQFF. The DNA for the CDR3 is TGTGCCAGCAGTGACCGGGGGGACGTTGGTCAGTTCTTC.

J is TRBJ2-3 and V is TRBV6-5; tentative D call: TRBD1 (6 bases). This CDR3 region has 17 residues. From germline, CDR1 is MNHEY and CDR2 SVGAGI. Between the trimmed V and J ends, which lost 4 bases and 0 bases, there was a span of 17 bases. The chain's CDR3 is CASSWRGGGPSTDTQYF. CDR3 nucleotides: TGTGCCAGCAGTTGGCGTGGGGGCGGCCCTAGCACAGATACGCAGTATTTT.

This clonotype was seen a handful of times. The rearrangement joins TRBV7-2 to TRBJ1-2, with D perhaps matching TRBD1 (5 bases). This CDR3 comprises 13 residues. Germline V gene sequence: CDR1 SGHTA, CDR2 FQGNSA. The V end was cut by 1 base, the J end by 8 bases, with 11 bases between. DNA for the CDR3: TGTGCCAGCAGCTTAGGACCGAGGGGAGGCTACACCTTC. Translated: CASSLGPRGGYTF. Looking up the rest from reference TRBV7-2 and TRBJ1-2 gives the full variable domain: GAGVSQSPSNKVTEKGKDVELRCDPISGHTALYWYRQSLGQGLEFLIYFQGNSAPDKSGLPSDRFSAERTGGSVSTLTIQRTQQEDSAVYLCASSLGPRGGYTFGSGTRLTVV.

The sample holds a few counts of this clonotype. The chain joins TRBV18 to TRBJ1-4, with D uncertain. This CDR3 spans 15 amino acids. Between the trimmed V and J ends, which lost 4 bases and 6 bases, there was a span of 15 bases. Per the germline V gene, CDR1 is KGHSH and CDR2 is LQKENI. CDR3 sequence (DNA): TGTGCCAGCTCACGTTGGGGTTCTAATTATGAAAAACTGTTTTTT. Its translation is CASSRWGSNYEKLFF.

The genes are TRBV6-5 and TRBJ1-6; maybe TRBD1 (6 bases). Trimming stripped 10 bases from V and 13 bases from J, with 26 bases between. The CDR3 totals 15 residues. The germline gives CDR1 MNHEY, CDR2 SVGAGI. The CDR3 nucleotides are TGTGCCACCGGGACATTCGCTTTTGATGGGAGTCCCCTCCACTTT. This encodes CATGTFAFDGSPLHF.

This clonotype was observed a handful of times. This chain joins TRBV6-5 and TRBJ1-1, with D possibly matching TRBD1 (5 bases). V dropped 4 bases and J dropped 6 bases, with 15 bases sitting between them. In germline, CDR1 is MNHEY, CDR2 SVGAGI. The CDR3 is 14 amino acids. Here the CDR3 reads CASSSNNRGSEAFF. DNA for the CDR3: TGTGCCAGCAGTTCCAACAATCGGGGCTCTGAAGCTTTCTTT.

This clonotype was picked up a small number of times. The CDR3 DNA follows: TGTGCCAGCGGAGAAGGGCCTTCCTACGAGCAGTACTTC. Its protein product is CASGEGPSYEQYF. V is TRBV27 and J is TRBJ2-7; no reliable D call. Looked up from germline, CDR1 is MNHEY and CDR2 is SMNVEV (reference sequence). Trimming pared 8 bases from V and 1 base from J, leaving 12 bases between. This CDR3 is 13 amino acids long.

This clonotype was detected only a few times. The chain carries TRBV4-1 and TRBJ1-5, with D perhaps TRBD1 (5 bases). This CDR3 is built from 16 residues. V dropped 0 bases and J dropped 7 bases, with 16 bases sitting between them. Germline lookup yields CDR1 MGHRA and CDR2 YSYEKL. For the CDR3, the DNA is TGCGCCAGCAGCCAAGATGGGCCCACAGGAAACCAGCCCCAGCATTTT. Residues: CASSQDGPTGNQPQHF.

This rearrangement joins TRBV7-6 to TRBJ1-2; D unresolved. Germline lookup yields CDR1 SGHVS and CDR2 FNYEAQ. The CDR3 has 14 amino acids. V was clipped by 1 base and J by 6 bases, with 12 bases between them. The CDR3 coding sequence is TGTGCCAGCAGCTTAGGGGTGGCAGACCATGGCTACACCTTC. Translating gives CASSLGVADHGYTF.

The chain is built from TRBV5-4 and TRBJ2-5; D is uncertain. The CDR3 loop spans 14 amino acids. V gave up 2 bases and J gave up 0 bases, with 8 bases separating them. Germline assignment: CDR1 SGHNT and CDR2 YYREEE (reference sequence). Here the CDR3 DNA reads TGTGCCAGCAGCTTAGGACGGAACCAAGAGACCCAGTACTTC. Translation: CASSLGRNQETQYF.

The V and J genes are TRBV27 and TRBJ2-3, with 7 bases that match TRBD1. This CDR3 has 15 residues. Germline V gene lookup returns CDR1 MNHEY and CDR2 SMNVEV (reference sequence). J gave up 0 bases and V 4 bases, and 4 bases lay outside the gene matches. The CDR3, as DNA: TGTGCCAGCAGTTCCCGGGACAGAAGCACAGATACGCAGTATTTT. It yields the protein CASSSRDRSTDTQYF.

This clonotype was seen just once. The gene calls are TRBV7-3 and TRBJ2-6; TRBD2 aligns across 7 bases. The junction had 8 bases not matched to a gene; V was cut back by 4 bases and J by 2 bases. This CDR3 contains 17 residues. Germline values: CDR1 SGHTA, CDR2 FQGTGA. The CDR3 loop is CASSSSGTRPGANVLTF. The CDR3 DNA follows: TGTGCCAGCAGCTCCAGCGGGACCCGTCCTGGGGCCAACGTCCTGACTTTC.

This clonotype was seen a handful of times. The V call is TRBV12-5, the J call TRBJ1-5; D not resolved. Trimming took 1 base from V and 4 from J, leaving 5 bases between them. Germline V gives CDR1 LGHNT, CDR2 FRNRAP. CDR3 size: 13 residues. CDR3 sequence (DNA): TGTGCTAGTGGTTTGGGGCAGAATCAGCCCCAGCATTTT. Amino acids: CASGLGQNQPQHF. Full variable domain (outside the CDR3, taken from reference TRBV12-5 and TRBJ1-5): DARVTQTPRHKVTEMGQEVTMRCQPILGHNTVFWYRQTMMQGLELLAYFRNRAPLDDSGMPKDRFSAEMPDATLATLKIQPSEPRDSAVYFCASGLGQNQPQHFGDGTRLSIL.